Detailed here is one TCR beta chain. Original processing methods: Reference gene primer amplification gave nucleated cell count estimates. Data came from immunoSEQ multiplex PCR; TCRdb stores just in-frame clones and leaves some out. That table supplies the V and J calls and clone size; D and trimming were determined from the DNA. The table has around 160,000 clones, around 81% seen once. The entry originates in a study of blood T cell repertoires in COVID-19. Study context: Acute and convalescent COVID-19 specimens originated in the United States, Italy and Spain. PBMCs, B-cell-depleted T cells, or T cells provided the cDNA or gDNA that made up the material.

Sequences were obtained from peripheral blood. The receptor's source is a man aged 60-69 years with active or convalescent COVID-19.

CDR3 in DNA: TGTGCCAGCAGTTCTCCTGAAGGAGACAATGAGCAGTTCTTC. Translation: CASSSPEGDNEQFF. The genes are TRBV6-2 or TRBV6-3 and TRBJ2-1; D not resolved. Germline CDR1 reads MNHEY; CDR2 reads SVGEGT. This CDR3 region has 14 residues. Trimming took 4 bases from V and 5 from J, leaving 12 bases between them.